The 8 T cell receptor beta chains below all came from one sample that was sequenced in a study of identical twins. TCRdb called the 5' RACE reads again in MiXCR, with one record for every CDR3 protein. The table shows about 530,000 distinct CDR3 sequences, with about 22% occurring only once. The same data also contributed to another study, on yellow fever vaccine responses in identical twins.

The sample taken for sequencing was CD4+ T cells sorted from blood. The receptors were sampled from a woman aged 18-29 years in good health.

V gene TRBV3-1 combines with J gene TRBJ1-1; no definite D call. The germline V gene encodes CDR1 LGHDT and CDR2 YNNKEL (reference sequence). V was shortened by 1 base and J by 8 bases, with 2 bases between the two germline ends. This CDR3 is 10 amino acids long. The CDR3 spells CASSQGEAFF. CDR3 coding DNA: TGTGCCAGCAGCCAAGGGGAAGCTTTCTTT. The variable domain in full, completed from reference TRBV3-1 and TRBJ1-1, reads DTAVSQTPKYLVTQMGNDKSIKCEQNLGHDTMYWYKQDSKKFLKIMFSYNNKELIINETVPNRFSPKSPDKAHLNLHINSLELGDSAVYFCASSQGEAFFGQGTRLTVV.

The chain has TRBV6-1 and TRBJ1-1; D gene unclear. This CDR3 is 14 amino acids long. Trimming removed 3 bases from V and 1 base from J, with 9 bases in between. Germline V gene lookup returns CDR1 MNHNS and CDR2 SASEGT. The CDR3: CASSDPQPNTEAFF. CDR3 in DNA: TGTGCCAGCAGTGATCCCCAACCGAACACTGAAGCTTTCTTT.

V gene TRBV20-1 combines with J gene TRBJ2-1, with D maybe TRBD2 (6 bases). The CDR3 is made up of 15 amino acids. Looked up from germline, CDR1 is DFQATT and CDR2 is SNEGSKA (reference sequence). V was pared by 1 base and J by 1 base, with 11 bases between. The CDR3 nucleotides are TGCAGTGCTAGAGGGACTAAGGCGTCCTACAATGAGCAGTTCTTC. It specifies CSARGTKASYNEQFF.

This sequence joins TRBV28 and TRBJ1-2; D call uncertain. Germline CDR1 reads MDHEN; CDR2 reads SYDVKM. The CDR3 is made up of 11 amino acids. V was trimmed by 9 bases and J by 3 bases, leaving 8 bases between them. The DNA for the CDR3 is TGTGCCAGTGGCACCTACTATGGCTACACCTTC. Amino acids: CASGTYYGYTF.

V is TRBV6-2 or TRBV6-3 and J is TRBJ2-7; D perhaps matches TRBD2 (5 bases). In germline, CDR1 is MNHEY, CDR2 SVGEGT. The CDR3 loop spans 12 amino acids. The V and J ends lost 4 bases and 9 bases respectively, with 13 bases between them. The DNA of the CDR3 is TGTGCCAGCAGTTCTCCCGGACTGGCGCAGTACTTC. Translation gives CASSSPGLAQYF.

The V gene is TRBV3-1, the J gene TRBJ2-7; D unresolved. Germline CDR1 reads LGHDT; CDR2 reads YNNKEL (reference sequence). This CDR3 is built from 13 residues. With 1 base removed from V and 3 bases from J, the gap between germline ends came to 7 bases. CDR3 sequence: CASSQVVGYEQYF. CDR3 in DNA: TGTGCCAGCAGCCAAGTCGTGGGCTACGAGCAGTACTTC.

The chain employs TRBV10-3 and TRBJ1-5, with no clear D. V was clipped by 7 bases and J by 3 bases, with 10 bases between them. This CDR3 is 13 amino acids long. CDR1 is ENHRY and CDR2 is SYGVKD in the germline V gene. DNA for the CDR3: TGTGCCATCATGGGTGAGATCAATCAGCCCCAGCATTTT. Its protein is CAIMGEINQPQHF.

The chain combines TRBV12-3 or TRBV12-4 with TRBJ1-6; 7 positions agree with TRBD1. This CDR3 has 14 amino acids. V lost 7 bases and J lost 9; bases outside the gene matches: 9. CDR3 coding DNA: TGTGCCAGCACCTACACAGGGGCCCGTTCACCCCTCCACTTT. Protein: CASTYTGARSPLHF.